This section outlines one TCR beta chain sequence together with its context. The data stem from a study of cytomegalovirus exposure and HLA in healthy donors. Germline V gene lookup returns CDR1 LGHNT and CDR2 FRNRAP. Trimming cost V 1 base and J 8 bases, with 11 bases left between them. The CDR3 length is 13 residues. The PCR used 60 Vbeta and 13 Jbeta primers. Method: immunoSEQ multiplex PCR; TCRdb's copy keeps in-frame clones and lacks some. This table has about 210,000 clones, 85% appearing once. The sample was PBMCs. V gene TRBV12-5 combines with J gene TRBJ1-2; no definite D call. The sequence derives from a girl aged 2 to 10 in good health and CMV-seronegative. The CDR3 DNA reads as TGTGCTAGTGGTTTGGACAGCCCTCGCGGCTACACCTTC. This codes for CASGLDSPRGYTF.